This TCR beta chain was captured by sequencing in a study of blood T cell repertoires in COVID-19. Across the study: COVID-19 samples, acute and convalescent, were from the United States, Italy and Spain.

The length of the CDR3 is 15 residues. Germline V gives CDR1 SGHTA, CDR2 FQGNSA. V was pared by 5 bases and J by 2 bases, with 15 bases between. The authors' processing: Reference gene primer amplification gave estimated nucleated cell counts. The method was immunoSEQ multiplex PCR; TCRdb's version includes in-frame clones alone and lacks a portion of them. The DNA was the basis for D and trimming; V, J and clone size are from that table. There are roughly 330,000 clones in the sample; around 89% occur only once, and 3.5% to 4% lies in the top ten. The sequenced sample was peripheral blood. The chain carries TRBV7-2 and TRBJ1-1; D might be TRBD1 (5 bases). The TCR originated in a woman between 45 and 60 years old with active or convalescent COVID-19. The CDR3 reads CASSEDRRSNTEAFF. The DNA for the CDR3 is TGTGCCAGCAGCGAAGACAGAAGGTCAAACACTGAAGCTTTCTTT.